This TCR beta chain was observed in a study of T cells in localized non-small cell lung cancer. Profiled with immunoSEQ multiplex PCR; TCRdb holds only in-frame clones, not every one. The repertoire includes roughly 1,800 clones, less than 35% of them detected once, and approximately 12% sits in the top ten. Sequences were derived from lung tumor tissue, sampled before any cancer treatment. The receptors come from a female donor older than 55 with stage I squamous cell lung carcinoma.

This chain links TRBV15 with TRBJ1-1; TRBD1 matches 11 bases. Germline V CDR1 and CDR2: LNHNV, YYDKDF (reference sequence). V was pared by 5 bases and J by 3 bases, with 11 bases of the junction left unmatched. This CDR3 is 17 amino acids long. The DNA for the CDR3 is TGTGCCACCAGCGTAGGGACAGGGGGTGGGATGGACACTGAAGCTTTCTTT. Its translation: CATSVGTGGGMDTEAFF.